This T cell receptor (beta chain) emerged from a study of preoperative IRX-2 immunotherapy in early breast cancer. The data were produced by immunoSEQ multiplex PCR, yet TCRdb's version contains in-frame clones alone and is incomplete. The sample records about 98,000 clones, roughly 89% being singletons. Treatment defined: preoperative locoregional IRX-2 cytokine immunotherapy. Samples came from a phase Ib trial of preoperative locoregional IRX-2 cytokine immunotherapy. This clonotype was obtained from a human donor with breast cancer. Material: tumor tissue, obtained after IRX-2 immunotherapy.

The CDR3 sequence is CASKSGQNTLNYGYTF. The DNA of the CDR3 is TGTGCCAGCAAGTCGGGACAGAACACCCTTAACTATGGCTACACCTTC. The V call is TRBV7-6, the J call TRBJ1-2; 7 bases fit TRBD1. V lost 7 bases and J lost 1; bases outside the gene matches: 12. The CDR3 has 16 amino acids. The germline CDR1 and CDR2 sequences are SGHVS and FNYEAQ.